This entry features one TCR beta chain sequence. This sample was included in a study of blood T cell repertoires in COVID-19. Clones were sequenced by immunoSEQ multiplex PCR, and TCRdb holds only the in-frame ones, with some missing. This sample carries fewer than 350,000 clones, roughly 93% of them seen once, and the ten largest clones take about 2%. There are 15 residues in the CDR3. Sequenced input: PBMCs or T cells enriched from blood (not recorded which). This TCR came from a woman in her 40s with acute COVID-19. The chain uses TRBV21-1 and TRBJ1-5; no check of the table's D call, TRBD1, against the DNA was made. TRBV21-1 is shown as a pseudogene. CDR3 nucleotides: TGTGCCAGCAGCACGGACAGGGGACGCAATCAGCCCCAGCATTTT. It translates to CASSTDRGRNQPQHF.